This TCR beta chain was retrieved from a study of blood T cell repertoires in COVID-19. The overall study: Sites across the United States, Italy and Spain contributed samples from acute and convalescent COVID-19.

Germline V lookup: CDR1 SGHTS, CDR2 YDEGEE. The V end lost 0 bases, the J end lost 1 base, and 7 bases lay between the germline ends. This CDR3 contains 15 residues. Per the original data handling: Reference gene primer amplification yielded estimated nucleated cell counts. Only in-frame clones appear in the TCRdb table, and some are missing; sequencing was by immunoSEQ multiplex PCR. V and J calls and clone size come straight from that table; D and trimming were deduced from the DNA. The sample has around 250,000 clones, over 80% seen once. Sequenced input: peripheral blood. This chain connects TRBV5-8 to TRBJ2-2, with unresolved D. The receptor's source is a man in his sixties who had recovered from COVID-19. The CDR3 DNA reads TGTGCCAGCAGCTTGGCGGCAGGGAACACCGGGGAGCTGTTTTTT. This sequence encodes CASSLAAGNTGELFF.